Included here is one TCR beta chain sequence, with context. The data belong to a study of blood T cell repertoires in COVID-19. The CDR3 is 15 residues long. Germline V gene lookup returns CDR1 MNHEY and CDR2 SMNVEV (reference sequence). Trimming shortened V by 2 bases and J by 3 bases, and 10 bases separated the two germline ends. Clones were sequenced by immunoSEQ multiplex PCR, and TCRdb holds only the in-frame ones, with some missing. The data contain a few hundred thousand clones, 82% of them singletons. The sequenced material came from peripheral blood. The sequence derives from a woman between 18 and 29 years old with acute or convalescent COVID-19. The V and J genes are TRBV27 and TRBJ2-2; a weak D match, TRBD1 (6 bases). The CDR3 protein is CASSLGGLDTGELFF. DNA of the CDR3: TGTGCCAGCAGTTTAGGGGGCTTGGACACCGGGGAGCTGTTTTTT.